The 13 T cell receptor beta chains given below trace back to one sample, sequenced in a study of blood T cells in healthy people across ages. Through a sample-barcoded 5' primer and a J-beta primer mix, a second PCR was run for roughly 7 to 12 cycles. TCRdb redid the calling of the 5' RACE reads with MiXCR, one entry per CDR3 protein. The table records 1.4 million or so distinct CDR3 sequences, around 40% of them present only once. Sequencing was done on a sample of blood. These receptors were collected from a woman under 30 in good health.

Only a few counts were recorded for this clonotype. This sequence joins TRBV7-9 and TRBJ2-7; tentatively, D is TRBD1 (6 bases). The CDR3 is 16 residues long. Trimming took 0 bases from V and 3 from J, leaving 15 bases between them. The germline gives CDR1 SEHNR, CDR2 FQNEAQ (reference sequence). This CDR3 is CASSLARTGNSYEQYF. CDR3 nucleotides: TGTGCCAGCAGCTTAGCGCGAACAGGGAATAGCTACGAGCAGTACTTC.

This chain joins TRBV20-1 and TRBJ2-2, with D unclear. Germline CDR1 DFQATT, CDR2 SNEGSKA (reference sequence). Trimming left V 2 bases short and J 7 bases short, with 8 bases between. The CDR3 is 12 residues long. The CDR3 is CSARLFRGELFF. CDR3 bases: TGCAGTGCTAGACTATTTCGCGGGGAGCTGTTTTTT.

This clonotype occurred a few times. The CDR3 spells CSGRDEHTGELFF. The CDR3 nucleotides are TGCAGTGGGCGGGATGAACACACCGGGGAGCTGTTTTTT. The rearrangement uses TRBV20-1 and TRBJ2-2; TRBD2 might be the D (6 bases). The CDR3 has 13 amino acids. V lost 7 bases to trimming and J lost 3 bases, with 12 bases between them. The germline V gene encodes CDR1 DFQATT and CDR2 SNEGSKA (reference sequence).

The CDR3 nucleotides are TGTGCCAGCAGTGACAGGGGGCCTGGAAACACCATATATTTT. This encodes CASSDRGPGNTIYF. The chain combines TRBV6-1 with TRBJ1-3; 8 bases are a match to TRBD1. This CDR3 comprises 14 residues. V lost 3 bases to trimming and J lost 2 bases; unmatched junction nucleotides: 0. Germline V gene data show CDR1 as MNHNS and CDR2 as SASEGT.

The chain recombines TRBV20-1 with TRBJ1-2; D is possibly TRBD1 (6 bases). The germline V gene has CDR1 DFQATT and CDR2 SNEGSKA (reference sequence). The CDR3 is 13 residues long. V was trimmed by 6 bases and J by 2 bases, leaving 13 bases between them. CDR3 in DNA: TGCAGTGCCAGGAGGACAGCCAACTATGGCTACACCTTC. Amino acids: CSARRTANYGYTF.

This clonotype occurred once. The CDR3 sequence is CASSPPLTSGDCEQYF. The CDR3 DNA reads TGCGCCAGCAGCCCTCCCTTGACTAGCGGGGACTGCGAGCAGTACTTC. The chain carries TRBV5-1 and TRBJ2-7; 11 positions match TRBD2. Germline CDR1 SGHRS, CDR2 YFSETQ. V lost 4 bases and J lost 6; bases outside the gene matches: 12. The CDR3 covers 16 residues.

The chain uses TRBV7-9 and TRBJ1-1; no firm D call. The CDR3 runs 14 residues. Between the trimmed V and J ends, which lost 6 bases and 0 bases, there was a span of 11 bases. Germline values: CDR1 SEHNR, CDR2 FQNEAQ (reference sequence). CDR3 DNA: TGTGCCAGCAGTTCTCCGGGAATGAACACTGAAGCTTTCTTT. This sequence encodes CASSSPGMNTEAFF.

The V and J genes are TRBV29-1 and TRBJ2-7; tentative D call: TRBD2 (5 bases). Germline CDR1 SQVTM, CDR2 ANQGSEA. V was shortened by 5 bases and J by 7 bases, with 21 bases between the two germline ends. The CDR3 runs 14 residues. CDR3 nucleotide sequence: TGCAGCGTTCCCCGGGGAGTTTACTACAATGAGCAGTACTTC. Amino acid sequence: CSVPRGVYYNEQYF.

The chain joins TRBV27 to TRBJ2-7; D unclear. The CDR3 extends over 13 amino acids. Germline CDR1 is MNHEY and CDR2 is SMNVEV (reference sequence). The ends were cut back, 1 base at V and 4 bases at J, with 8 bases in the middle. In nucleotides, the CDR3 is TGTGCCAGCAGTTTATTAGGCCAGTACGAGCAGTACTTC. Its protein product is CASSLLGQYEQYF.

The chain recombines TRBV30 with TRBJ2-7; no reliable D call. The CDR3 loop spans 11 amino acids. V was trimmed by 5 bases and J by 6 bases, leaving 11 bases between them. CDR1 is GTSNPN, CDR2 SVGIG, per germline (reference sequence). CDR3 in amino acids: CAWGRTFEQYF. CDR3 nucleotide sequence: TGTGCCTGGGGGCGGACCTTCGAGCAGTACTTC.

The chain combines TRBV12-3 or TRBV12-4 with TRBJ2-1; no reliable D call. The length of the CDR3 is 14 residues. Trimming removed 2 bases at V and 9 bases at J, with 14 bases between. The CDR3 loop reads CASSLRQLTAEQFF. As DNA, the CDR3 is TGTGCCAGCAGTTTACGGCAGTTGACCGCTGAGCAGTTCTTC.

Only a few counts were recorded for this clonotype. The gene calls are TRBV28 and TRBJ2-7; D remains ambiguous. CDR1 is MDHEN, CDR2 SYDVKM, per germline. Trimming removed 7 bases from V and 5 bases from J, with 18 bases in between. The CDR3 runs 14 residues. CDR3 in amino acids: CASTRARVRNEQYF. The CDR3 bases are TGTGCCAGCACTCGAGCCAGAGTACGTAACGAGCAGTACTTC.

Details on this clonotype: A much larger clone is a single base away; this may be a read error. The rearrangement uses TRBV29-1 and TRBJ2-4; 9 bases are shared with TRBD1. Gene TRBJ2-7 matches the end of the DNA better, so the J call may be wrong. The length of the CDR3 is 12 residues. Germline V gene sequence: CDR1 SQVTM, CDR2 ANQGSEA. The CDR3: CNVGTGIDEQYF. The CDR3 DNA is TGCAACGTCGGGACAGGGATCGACGAGCAGTACTTC.